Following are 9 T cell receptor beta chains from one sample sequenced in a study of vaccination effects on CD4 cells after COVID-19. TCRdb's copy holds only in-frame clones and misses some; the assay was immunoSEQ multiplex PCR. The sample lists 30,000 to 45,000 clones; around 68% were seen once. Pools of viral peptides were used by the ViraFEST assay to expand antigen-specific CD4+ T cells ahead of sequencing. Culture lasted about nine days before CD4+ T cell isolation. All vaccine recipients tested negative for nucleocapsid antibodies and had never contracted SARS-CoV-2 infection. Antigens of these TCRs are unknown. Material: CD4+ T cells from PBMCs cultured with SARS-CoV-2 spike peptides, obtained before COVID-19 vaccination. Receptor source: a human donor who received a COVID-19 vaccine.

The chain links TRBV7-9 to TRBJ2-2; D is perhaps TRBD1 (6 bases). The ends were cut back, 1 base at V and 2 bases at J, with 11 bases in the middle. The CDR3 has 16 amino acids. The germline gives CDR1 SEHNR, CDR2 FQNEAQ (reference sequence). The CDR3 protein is CASSLGGLANTGELFF. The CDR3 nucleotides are TGTGCCAGCAGCTTAGGGGGGCTAGCAAACACCGGGGAGCTGTTTTTT. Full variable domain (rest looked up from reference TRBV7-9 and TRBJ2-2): DTGVSQNPRHKITKRGQNVTFRCDPISEHNRLYWYRQTLGQGPEFLTYFQNEAQLEKSRLLSDRFSAERPKGSFSTLEIQRTEQGDSAMYLCASSLGGLANTGELFFGEGSRLTVL.

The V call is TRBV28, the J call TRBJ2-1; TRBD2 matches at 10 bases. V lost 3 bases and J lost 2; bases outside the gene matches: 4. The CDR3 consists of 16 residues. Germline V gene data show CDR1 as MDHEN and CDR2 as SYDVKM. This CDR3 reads CASSFPLAGAYNEQFF. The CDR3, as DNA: TGTGCCAGCAGTTTCCCTCTAGCGGGGGCCTACAATGAGCAGTTCTTC.

CDR3 bases: TGTGCCAGCAGAAGGAACAATGAGCAGTTCTTC. This sequence encodes CASRRNNEQFF. V and J are TRBV6-5 and TRBJ2-1; D is unresolved. V shed 6 bases and J shed 5 bases, with 5 bases lying between them. This CDR3 region has 11 residues. Germline V gene data show CDR1 as MNHEY and CDR2 as SVGAGI.

CDR3 DNA: TGCAGCGTTGAAGATCGGGACTTTGTCGAAGCTTTCTTT. Translating it yields CSVEDRDFVEAFF. The V gene is TRBV29-1, the J gene TRBJ1-1, with a weak D call TRBD1 (5 bases). V was pared by 0 bases and J by 8 bases, with 13 bases between. Per the germline V gene, CDR1 is SQVTM and CDR2 is ANQGSEA. The CDR3 extends over 13 amino acids.

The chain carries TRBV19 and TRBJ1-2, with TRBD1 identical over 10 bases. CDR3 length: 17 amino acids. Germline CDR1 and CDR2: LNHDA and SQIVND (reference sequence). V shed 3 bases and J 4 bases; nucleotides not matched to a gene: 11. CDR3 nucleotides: TGTGCCAGTAGTATGACGACAGGGGGCGAGGCTGTCTATGGCTACACCTTC. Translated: CASSMTTGGEAVYGYTF.

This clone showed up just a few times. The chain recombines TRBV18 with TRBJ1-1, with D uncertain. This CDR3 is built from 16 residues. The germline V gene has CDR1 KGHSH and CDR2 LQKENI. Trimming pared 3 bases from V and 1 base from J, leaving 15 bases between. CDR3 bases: TGTGCCAGCTCACCTCAGGTCGGCCGGTCGAACACTGAAGCTTTCTTT. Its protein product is CASSPQVGRSNTEAFF.

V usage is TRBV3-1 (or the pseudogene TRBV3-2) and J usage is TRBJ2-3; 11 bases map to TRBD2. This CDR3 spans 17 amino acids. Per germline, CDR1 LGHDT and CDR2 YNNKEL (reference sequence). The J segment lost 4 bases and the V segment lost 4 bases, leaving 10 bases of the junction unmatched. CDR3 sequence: CASSLFSGGADPDTQYF. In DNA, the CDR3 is TGTGCCAGCAGCCTATTTAGCGGGGGGGCCGACCCAGATACGCAGTATTTT.

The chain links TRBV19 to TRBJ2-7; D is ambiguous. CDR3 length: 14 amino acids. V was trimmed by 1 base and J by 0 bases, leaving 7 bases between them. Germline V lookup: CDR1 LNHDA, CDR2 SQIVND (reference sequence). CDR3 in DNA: TGTGCCAGTAGTATAGCGGGTAGCTCCTACGAGCAGTACTTC. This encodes CASSIAGSSYEQYF. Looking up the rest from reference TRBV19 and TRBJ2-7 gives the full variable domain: DGGITQSPKYLFRKEGQNVTLSCEQNLNHDAMYWYRQDPGQGLRLIYYSQIVNDFQKGDIAEGYSVSREKKESFPLTVTSAQKNPTAFYLCASSIAGSSYEQYFGPGTRLTVT.

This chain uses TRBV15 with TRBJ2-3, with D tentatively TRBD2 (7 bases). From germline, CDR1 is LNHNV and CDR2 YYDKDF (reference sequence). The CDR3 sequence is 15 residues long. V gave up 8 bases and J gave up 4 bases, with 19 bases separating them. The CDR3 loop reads CATRFWGGPADTQYF. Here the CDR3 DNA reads TGTGCCACCCGCTTCTGGGGGGGCCCTGCAGATACGCAGTATTTT.